Presented here are 22 T cell receptor beta chains from one specimen sequenced in a study of regulatory T cells in long-lasting Graves disease. Stated time point: persistent/refractory GD, antithyroid drugs over 5 years with positive TRAb. RNA isolated from PBMCs was used to make the TCR library. Libraries of TCR beta came from iRepertoire HTBI primers plus Arm-PCR of CDR3 regions. One entry per CDR3 protein results from TCRdb running MiXCR on the multiplex PCR reads. The sample contains 310,000 or so distinct CDR3 sequences, around 19% of which appear only once. The input for sequencing was peripheral blood mononuclear cells (PBMCs), taken when the disease was refractory, from a patient treated with antithyroid drugs. These receptors were obtained from a female donor with Graves disease.

The rearrangement uses TRBV6-1 and TRBJ1-5, with D possibly matching TRBD1 (5 bases). The CDR3 consists of 17 residues. With 0 bases removed from V and 1 base from J, the gap between germline ends came to 13 bases. Germline values: CDR1 MNHNS, CDR2 SASEGT. The chain's CDR3 is CASSEALLWGSNQPQHF. The CDR3 DNA sequence: TGTGCCAGCAGTGAAGCGCTTCTGTGGGGGAGCAATCAGCCCCAGCATTTT.

Comments on this clonotype: This sequence may be a read error, since a much larger clone differs from it by one base. CDR3 DNA sequence: TGCAGTGCTAGCTTTGGCGGGACAGCCTATAGCAATCAGCCCCAGCATTTT. This encodes CSASFGGTAYSNQPQHF. The chain employs TRBV20-1 and TRBJ1-5, with TRBD1 matching 7 bases. The CDR3 is 17 amino acids. V lost 3 bases to trimming and J lost 0 bases; unmatched junction nucleotides: 11. Germline CDR1 reads DFQATT; CDR2 reads SNEGSKA (reference sequence).

The CDR3 loop reads CASSISGINTGELFF. CDR3 DNA sequence: TGTGCCAGTAGTATTTCAGGGATAAACACCGGGGAGCTGTTTTTT. V is TRBV19 and J is TRBJ2-2; D perhaps matches TRBD1 (5 bases). The CDR3 is made up of 15 amino acids. Germline V gene data show CDR1 as LNHDA and CDR2 as SQIVND (reference sequence). V was trimmed by 3 bases and J by 2 bases, leaving 10 bases between them.

J is TRBJ2-7 and V is TRBV20-1; D gene uncertain. Trimming removed 6 bases at V and 5 bases at J, with 11 bases between. The CDR3 loop spans 11 amino acids. Germline V gene data show CDR1 as DFQATT and CDR2 as SNEGSKA (reference sequence). CDR3 sequence: CSAAGEDEQYF. CDR3 nucleotide sequence: TGCAGTGCCGCCGGCGAGGACGAGCAGTACTTC.

This chain joins TRBV6-2 or TRBV6-3 and TRBJ1-6, with TRBD1 matching over 7 bases. Unmatched junction bases numbered 9, after V lost 0 bases and J lost 7 bases. The CDR3 contains 17 residues. CDR1 is MNHEY and CDR2 is SVGEGT in the germline V gene. CDR3 sequence reads: CASSYSNQGGSNSPLHF. The CDR3 nucleotides read TGTGCCAGCAGTTACTCAAATCAGGGGGGGTCCAATTCACCCCTCCACTTT.

The chain combines TRBV4-2 with TRBJ2-2, with D perhaps matching TRBD1 (6 bases). With 2 bases removed from V and 4 bases from J, the gap between germline ends came to 17 bases. The V gene's germline CDR1 is LGHNA and CDR2 YNFKEQ. The CDR3 runs to 17 residues. The CDR3 loop is CASSQIDRPLGTGELFF. The CDR3 DNA reads as TGTGCCAGCAGCCAAATCGACAGGCCACTGGGCACCGGGGAGCTGTTTTTT.

This clonotype was recorded a few times. The V and J genes are TRBV11-1 and TRBJ2-3, with no clear D. The CDR3 loop spans 10 amino acids. Germline lookup yields CDR1 SGHAT and CDR2 FQDESV (reference sequence). The V end was cut by 5 bases, the J end by 7 bases, with 4 bases between. CDR3 region: CASSPYTQYF. CDR3 coding DNA: TGTGCCAGCAGCCCATATACGCAGTATTTT.

This clonotype was seen ten or more times. V usage is TRBV7-6 and J usage is TRBJ2-7; 7 bases are shared with TRBD1. The CDR3 consists of 15 residues. J gave up 2 bases and V 5 bases, and 9 bases lay outside the gene matches. CDR1 and CDR2 (germline): SGHVS, FNYEAQ. CDR3 region: CASSAGGQETYEQYF. CDR3 DNA sequence: TGTGCCAGCAGCGCCGGCGGACAGGAGACCTACGAGCAGTACTTC.

This clonotype was detected ten times or more. V is TRBV4-1 and J is TRBJ1-4, with no clear D. Germline V gene sequence: CDR1 MGHRA, CDR2 YSYEKL. This CDR3 is 15 amino acids long. Trimming took 0 bases from V and 9 from J, leaving 14 bases between them. The CDR3: CASSQEFGTVQKLFF. CDR3 nucleotides: TGCGCCAGCAGCCAAGAATTTGGTACAGTTCAAAAACTGTTTTTT.

A word on this clonotype: This clone may be a read error of a much larger clone one base away. The V gene is TRBV7-8, the J gene TRBJ1-1, with 7 bases matching TRBD1. CDR3 length equals 17 residues. Germline lookup yields CDR1 SGHVS and CDR2 FQNEAQ. V lost 5 bases and J lost 0; bases outside the gene matches: 12. CDR3 DNA: TGTGCCAGCAGCCACCCCTTGGGACAGACCATGAACACTGAAGCTTTCTTT. It yields the protein CASSHPLGQTMNTEAFF. The full variable domain, completed using reference TRBV7-8 and TRBJ1-1, is GAGVSQSPRYKVAKRGQDVALRCDPISGHVSLFWYQQALGQGPEFLTYFQNEAQLDKSGLPSDRFFAERPEGSVSTLKIQRTQQEDSAVYLCASSHPLGQTMNTEAFFGQGTRLTVV.

In this sample, this clonotype turned up a few times. The V and J genes are TRBV5-1 and TRBJ2-1; TRBD2 matches 10 bases. CDR1 and CDR2 from the germline V gene are SGHRS and YFSETQ. This CDR3 is 17 amino acids long. Unmatched junction bases numbered 8, after V lost 2 bases and J lost 3 bases. The CDR3 nucleotides are TGCGCCAGCAGCTTTACCCTAGCGGGAGCTGGCTACAATGAGCAGTTCTTC. Protein sequence: CASSFTLAGAGYNEQFF.

Of note for this clonotype: A much larger clone lies a single base off, so this may be a read error. The gene calls are TRBV27 and TRBJ1-1; 8 positions agree with TRBD1. Looked up from germline, CDR1 is MNHEY and CDR2 is SMNVEV (reference sequence). CDR3 length: 14 residues. The DNA for the CDR3 is TGTGTCAGCAGGGACAGGTTTCTGAACACTGAAGCTTTCTTT. As protein: CVSRDRFLNTEAFF.

In the case of this clonotype: A read error may produce the germline difference seen at one junction end. The V call is TRBV2, the J call TRBJ2-1; D is uncertain. The CDR3 spans 14 residues. Germline CDR1 and CDR2: SNHLY and FYNNEI. CDR3 DNA: TGTGCCAGCAGTTTTCGTCCGCTCACCGCCAAACAAATTTTC. Translated, it gives CASSFRPLTAKQIF.

The chain recombines TRBV7-9 with TRBJ1-6; TRBD1 is a possible D gene (6 bases). This CDR3 region has 14 residues. Per germline, CDR1 SEHNR and CDR2 FQNEAQ (reference sequence). The V and J ends lost 5 bases and 8 bases respectively, with 13 bases between them. This chain's CDR3 is CASSTTGIYSPLHF. In nucleotides, the CDR3 is TGTGCCAGCAGCACAACAGGGATCTATTCACCCCTCCACTTT. Supplemented by reference TRBV7-9 and TRBJ1-6, the full variable domain reads DTGVSQNPRHKITKRGQNVTFRCDPISEHNRLYWYRQTLGQGPEFLTYFQNEAQLEKSRLLSDRFSAERPKGSFSTLEIQRTEQGDSAMYLCASSTTGIYSPLHFGNGTRLTVT.

This clonotype was counted at least ten times. The chain uses TRBV6-1 and TRBJ2-7; TRBD2 aligns across 8 bases. The germline gives CDR1 MNHNS, CDR2 SASEGT. Losses at the gene ends were 6 bases for V and 2 bases for J; bases not matched to a gene: 9. The CDR3 runs 15 residues. The CDR3 DNA reads as TGTGCCAGCAGCTCCGGGGGGGCGAGAACCTACGAGCAGTACTTC. Encoded protein: CASSSGGARTYEQYF.

V gene TRBV3-1 combines with J gene TRBJ1-1; 7 positions match TRBD1. Trimming cost V 6 bases and J 0 bases; bases outside gene matches: 4. Germline-derived CDR1 and CDR2 are LGHDT and YNNKEL (reference sequence). This CDR3 has 14 amino acids. CDR3 protein: CASRTTGMNTEAFF. For the CDR3, the DNA is TGTGCCAGCAGGACGACAGGGATGAACACTGAAGCTTTCTTT.

The V and J genes are TRBV29-1 and TRBJ2-7; the match to TRBD1 covers 8 bases. Trimming removed 1 base from V and 3 bases from J; junction bases left unmatched: 8. This CDR3 is built from 15 residues. Germline V gives CDR1 SQVTM, CDR2 ANQGSEA. The DNA for the CDR3 is TGCAGCGTTGAAGGGGGACAGGAGCACCTCTACGAGCAGTACTTC. It translates to CSVEGGQEHLYEQYF.

The chain uses TRBV6-5 and TRBJ2-2, with 7 bases identical to TRBD2. The CDR3 is made up of 20 amino acids. CDR1 and CDR2 from the germline V gene are MNHEY and SVGAGI. The V segment lost 4 bases and the J segment 1 base; nucleotides outside the gene matches: 18. CDR3 DNA sequence: TGTGCCAGCAGTTCCTTCCGGGACTACGAAGGTCTGGTGAACACCGGGGAGCTGTTTTTT. This codes for CASSSFRDYEGLVNTGELFF.

This clonotype appeared many times. V gene TRBV6-5 combines with J gene TRBJ2-7, with 7 bases lining up with TRBD2. With 4 bases clipped from V and 6 bases from J, the junction kept 9 bases outside the gene matches. This CDR3 comprises 14 residues. Germline V gene data show CDR1 as MNHEY and CDR2 as SVGAGI. The CDR3 DNA reads TGTGCCAGCAGTTTTAGCGGGCCGGCCGCCGAGCAGTACTTC. This codes for CASSFSGPAAEQYF.

In this sample, this clonotype turned up a few times. A much larger clone differs from this one at a single base, so this may be a read error. This chain uses TRBV7-2 with TRBJ2-1, with TRBD1 identical over 7 bases. Germline V gives CDR1 SGHTA, CDR2 FQGNSA. The CDR3 loop spans 14 amino acids. Written as DNA, the CDR3 is TGTGCCGGCAGCTTAGGGACAGTGGGAAATGAGCAGTTCTTC. This codes for CAGSLGTVGNEQFF.

On this clonotype itself: Because the CDR3 is missing its conserved closing phenylalanine or tryptophan, this is likely a read error. V and J are TRBV20-1 and TRBJ2-4, with D tentatively TRBD2 (5 bases). V lost 2 bases, J lost 9 bases, and 11 bases lay in between. CDR1 is DFQATT and CDR2 is SNEGSKA in the germline V gene (reference sequence). The CDR3 consists of 12 residues. CDR3 loop: CSARSTNTIQYL. The CDR3 region has the DNA TGCAGTGCTAGATCGACTAACACCATTCAGTACCTC.

V is TRBV18 and J is TRBJ1-2; 7 nucleotides match TRBD1. V lost 3 bases and J lost 4; bases outside the gene matches: 11. The germline gives CDR1 KGHSH, CDR2 LQKENI. CDR3 length: 16 amino acids. The CDR3, as DNA: TGTGCCAGCTCACCGCCCGGACAGGCTCGTTTCTATGGCTACACCTTC. It encodes CASSPPGQARFYGYTF.